Listed here are 14 T cell receptor beta chains from one sample, sequenced in a study of CD4 and CD8 cells across lung adenocarcinoma regions. TCRdb re-called the PCR reads through MiXCR, storing one row per CDR3 protein. The sample lists tens of thousands of distinct CDR3 sequences; roughly half were seen once. Sequenced: CD8+ T cells from the center of a lung tumor. These receptor sequences come from a female donor with lung adenocarcinoma. The CD4 and CD8 labels of this study may be unreliable.

This clonotype is medium-sized. V is TRBV27 and J is TRBJ1-6, with D maybe TRBD1 (6 bases). Germline V gene data show CDR1 as MNHEY and CDR2 as SMNVEV (reference sequence). Trimming shortened V by 7 bases and J by 9 bases, and 13 bases separated the two germline ends. CDR3 size: 13 residues. CDR3 region: CASKQGVGSPLHF. DNA for the CDR3: TGTGCCAGCAAACAGGGAGTTGGTTCACCCCTCCACTTT.

This clonotype was seen at least ten times. The chain couples TRBV10-2 to TRBJ2-1; D is unresolved. The J call is doubtful: the DNA matches TRBJ2-7 better. This CDR3 contains 14 residues. From germline, CDR1 is WSHSY and CDR2 SAAADI. CDR3 nucleotide sequence: TGCGCCAGCAGTGAACACCGAACAAGATACGAGCAGTACGTC. Protein: CASSEHRTRYEQYV.

This rearrangement joins TRBV9 to TRBJ1-2, with D unresolved. Trimming stripped 0 bases from V and 2 bases from J, with 17 bases between. The CDR3 totals 17 residues. The germline V gene encodes CDR1 SGDLS and CDR2 YYNGEE. CDR3 nucleotides: TGTGCCAGCAGCGTAGCCCCTGGGGAGGGATCGAACTATGGCTACACCTTC. Residues: CASSVAPGEGSNYGYTF.

Worth noting for this clonotype: The junction departs from germline at one end; a sequencing error may be responsible. The chain uses TRBV7-6 and TRBJ2-5, with D possibly TRBD2 on 6 matching bases. There are 15 residues in the CDR3. CDR1 is SGHVS, CDR2 FNYEAQ, per germline. The CDR3: CAGGLGVRHPETQYF. The CDR3 coding sequence is TGTGCCGGGGGGTTAGGGGTCCGCCACCCAGAGACGCAGTATTTC.

The genes are TRBV6-1 and TRBJ2-1; TRBD2 matches 7 bases. Germline V gene data show CDR1 as MNHNS and CDR2 as SASEGT. The CDR3 has 16 residues. Germline trimming cut 2 bases from V and 9 bases from J; bases unmatched to any gene: 13. The CDR3 sequence: CASSEPAGVVGGEQFF. The CDR3 coding sequence is TGTGCCAGCAGTGAACCGGCGGGAGTGGTGGGGGGTGAGCAGTTCTTC.

This clonotype was detected only a few times. At one end, the junction sequence differs from germline, possibly due to a read error. V usage is TRBV6-1 and J usage is TRBJ2-3; 8 bases align to TRBD2. Germline V lookup: CDR1 MNHNS, CDR2 SASEGT. This CDR3 has 14 residues. The CDR3 DNA follows: TGTGCGGGCAGCGGGGGCAGGGCCTTAGGTACGCAGTATTTC. It is translated as CAGSGGRALGTQYF.

J is TRBJ1-6 and V is TRBV6-1; D not certain. The V end lost 8 bases, the J end lost 6 bases, and 5 bases lay between the germline ends. This CDR3 is 11 amino acids long. CDR1 and CDR2 (germline): MNHNS, SASEGT. CDR3 in DNA: TGTGCCAGCGGAGGTAATTCACCCCTCCACTTT. This sequence encodes CASGGNSPLHF.

This clonotype is deemed medium-sized. The chain recombines TRBV12-5 with TRBJ2-1, with D unresolved. The CDR3 is 12 residues long. The germline gives CDR1 LGHNT, CDR2 FRNRAP. V shed 2 bases and J shed 7 bases, with 6 bases lying between them. This chain's CDR3 is CASGLYQNEQFF. The CDR3 DNA reads TGTGCTAGTGGTTTGTACCAGAATGAGCAGTTCTTC.

The chain employs TRBV4-1 and TRBJ2-3, with D perhaps TRBD2 (6 bases). Germline loops: CDR1 MGHRA, CDR2 YSYEKL. The CDR3 consists of 15 residues. Between the trimmed V and J ends, which lost 1 base and 5 bases, there was a span of 13 bases. The DNA of the CDR3 is TGCGCCAGCAGCCAAGTCGGGACTGGTGGAGATACGCAGTATTTT. Amino acids: CASSQVGTGGDTQYF.

This clonotype was counted at least ten times. The chain is built from TRBV27 and TRBJ2-6, with D unclear. CDR3 length: 13 residues. The germline V and J ends were trimmed by 6 bases and 4 bases, with 7 bases remaining between them. The V gene's germline CDR1 is MNHEY and CDR2 SMNVEV (reference sequence). As DNA, the CDR3 is TGTGCCAGCAGCCTTTCAGGGGCCAACGTCCTGACTTTC. Residues: CASSLSGANVLTF. The variable domain in full, with the rest retrieved from reference TRBV27 and TRBJ2-6, is EAQVTQNPRYLITVTGKKLTVTCSQNMNHEYMSWYRQDPGLGLRQIYYSMNVEVTDKGDVPEGYKVSRKEKRNFPLILESPSPNQTSLYFCASSLSGANVLTFGAGSRLTVL.

Turning to this clonotype: Relative to the germline gene, one junction end is altered; a read error may explain this. This sequence joins TRBV12-3 or TRBV12-4 and TRBJ2-3; 10 nucleotides line up with TRBD2. CDR3 size: 14 residues. CDR3 protein: CAGASGSYTGEQFF. The CDR3, as DNA: TGTGCCGGGGCTAGCGGGAGTTACACAGGGGAGCAGTTTTTT.

V gene TRBV7-6 combines with J gene TRBJ2-5; D might be TRBD1 (6 bases). Germline CDR1 and CDR2: SGHVS and FNYEAQ. CDR3 length: 14 residues. V lost 7 bases to trimming and J lost 3 bases, with 15 bases between them. The CDR3, as DNA: TGTGCCAGCACCTTTCTCGCAGGGGAAGAGACCCAGTACTTC. Protein: CASTFLAGEETQYF. Complete variable domain (other parts from reference TRBV7-6 and TRBJ2-5): GAGVSQSPRYKVTKRGQDVALRCDPISGHVSLYWYRQALGQGPEFLTYFNYEAQQDKSGLPNDRFSAERPEGSISTLTIQRTEQRDSAMYRCASTFLAGEETQYFGPGTRLLVL.

This clonotype was counted only a few times. The J gene is TRBJ2-3, the V gene TRBV10-3; D possibly matches TRBD1 or TRBD2 (6 bases each). The germline V and J ends were trimmed by 4 bases and 3 bases, with 14 bases remaining between them. The CDR3 sequence is 15 residues long. The germline gives CDR1 ENHRY, CDR2 SYGVKD. For the CDR3, the DNA is TGTGCCATCAGTGGGGGGGCGGGATCGACAGATACGCAGTATTTT. It yields the protein CAISGGAGSTDTQYF.

The CDR3 spells CAGGTGGRYTDTQYF. CDR3 DNA: TGCGCCGGGGGTACGGGGGGCCGGTACACAGATACGCAGTACTTC. This chain links TRBV10-2 with TRBJ2-3; perhaps TRBD2 as D (7 bases). With the DNA end fitting TRBJ2-7 better, the J assignment may be wrong. Looked up from germline, CDR1 is WSHSY and CDR2 is SAAADI. This CDR3 is 15 amino acids long.